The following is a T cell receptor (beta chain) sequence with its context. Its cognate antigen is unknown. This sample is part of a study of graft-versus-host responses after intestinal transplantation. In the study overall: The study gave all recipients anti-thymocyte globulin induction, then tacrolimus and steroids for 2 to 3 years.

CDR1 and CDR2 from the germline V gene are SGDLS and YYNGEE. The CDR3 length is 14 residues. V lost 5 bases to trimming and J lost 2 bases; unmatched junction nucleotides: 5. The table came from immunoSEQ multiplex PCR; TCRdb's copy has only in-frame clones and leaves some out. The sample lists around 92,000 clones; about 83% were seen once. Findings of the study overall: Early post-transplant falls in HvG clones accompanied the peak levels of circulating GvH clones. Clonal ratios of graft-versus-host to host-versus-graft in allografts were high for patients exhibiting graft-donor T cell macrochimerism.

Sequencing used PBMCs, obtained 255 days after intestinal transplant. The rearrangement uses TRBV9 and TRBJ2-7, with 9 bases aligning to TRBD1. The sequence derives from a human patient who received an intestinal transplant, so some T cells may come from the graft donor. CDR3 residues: CASSIGQGTYEQYF. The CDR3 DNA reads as TGTGCCAGCAGTATTGGACAGGGGACCTACGAGCAGTACTTC.